This entry concerns a single T cell receptor beta chain. These data belong to a study of shared T cell receptors in the human thymus. CDR1 is SEHNR and CDR2 is FQNEAQ in the germline V gene (reference sequence). There are 15 residues in the CDR3. The junction had 4 bases not matched to a gene; V was cut back by 5 bases and J by 0 bases. TCRdb's table, derived via immunoSEQ multiplex PCR, lists solely in-frame clones and lacks some. Altogether some 720,000 clones are present, 70% to 90% being singletons, with the ten largest covering around 0.01%. This sample was shared with a second study, whose subject was human thymus T cells. That publication notes: Resected material from corrective heart surgery provided the thymus tissue analysed.

What was sequenced was thymocytes. This sequence originates from a boy younger than two with a congenital heart defect. The V gene is TRBV7-9, the J gene TRBJ2-7; TRBD2 agrees at 10 bases. CDR3 coding DNA: TGTGCCAGCAGCCCCAGCGGGAGGGACTCCTACGAGCAGTACTTC. Protein sequence: CASSPSGRDSYEQYF.